Reported below is one T cell receptor beta chain. Its antigen is still unknown. Produced via immunoSEQ multiplex PCR; TCRdb's table is partial and in-frame only. The sample has fewer than 150,000 clones; around 87% are singletons. The CDR3 consists of 14 residues. Germline loops: CDR1 SGHVS, CDR2 FNYEAQ. Trimming took off 5 bases at V and 1 base at J, with 11 bases between the two ends. These data come from a study of cytomegalovirus exposure and HLA in healthy donors. Regarding the study as a whole: CMV antigen specificity was confirmed in vitro for three CMV-associated chains. The authors enumerated 150 to 200 TCR beta chains as linked to cytomegalovirus.

The chain joins TRBV7-6 to TRBJ1-1; the D gene is possibly TRBD1 (6 bases). Sequencing was done on a sample of PBMCs. The sequence was obtained from a man younger than 35 in good health and CMV-seropositive. CDR3 protein: CASSKDRSNTEAFF. The CDR3, as DNA: TGTGCCAGCAGCAAAGACAGGTCGAACACTGAAGCTTTCTTT.